Below, 3 T cell receptor beta chains from the same sample are listed, as sequenced in a study of shared T cell receptors in the human thymus. Some clones are missing from TCRdb's copy, which holds only in-frame ones; the method was immunoSEQ multiplex PCR. Here the sample spans hundreds of thousands of clones, roughly 86% being singletons. These data also featured in a second study, about human thymus T cells.

Input material: thymocytes. These receptors were obtained from a boy younger than two with a congenital heart defect.

V and J are TRBV5-1 and TRBJ1-6; 8 bases match TRBD1. In germline, CDR1 is SGHRS, CDR2 YFSETQ. CDR3 length equals 18 residues. V was pared by 4 bases and J by 0 bases, with 9 bases of the junction left unmatched. The CDR3 protein is CASSETTGGSSYNSPLHF. The CDR3 coding sequence is TGCGCCAGCAGCGAAACTACAGGGGGGAGCTCCTATAATTCACCCCTCCACTTT.

J is TRBJ1-1 and V is TRBV27, with D possibly matching TRBD1 (6 bases). The V end lost 5 bases, the J end lost 0 bases, and 13 bases lay between the germline ends. CDR1 and CDR2 from the germline V gene are MNHEY and SMNVEV (reference sequence). This CDR3 region has 15 residues. CDR3 residues: CASSPITGLNTEAFF. For the CDR3, the DNA is TGTGCCAGCAGTCCCATCACAGGGTTGAACACTGAAGCTTTCTTT.

V and J are TRBV5-5 and TRBJ1-5; unclear D gene. Germline V gene lookup returns CDR1 SGHKS and CDR2 YYEKEE (reference sequence). The CDR3 spans 15 residues. V gave up 0 bases and J gave up 9 bases, with 16 bases separating them. The CDR3 DNA is TGTGCCAGCAGCTTGGCCCTGACACCCGTTGGGCCCCAGCATTTT. Translating gives CASSLALTPVGPQHF.